The 22 T cell receptor beta chains listed next were all sequenced from one sample in a study of T-cell reconstitution after alpha-beta-depleted transplantation in children. The library targeted TCRbeta and was prepared with unique molecular identifiers. TCRdb recomputed calls from the PCR reads with MiXCR, one row per CDR3 protein. The sample records roughly 500,000 distinct CDR3 sequences, around 17% being singletons. This specimen consisted of PBMCs from the stem cell graft donor, obtained from the stem cell graft. The receptors originated from a human donor who donated a stem cell graft to a child with acute lymphoblastic leukemia.

This chain joins TRBV2 and TRBJ2-3, with a possible D match to TRBD2 (5 bases). The CDR3 has 14 residues. V was pared by 4 bases and J by 0 bases, with 8 bases between. CDR1 and CDR2 (germline): SNHLY, FYNNEI. CDR3 amino acids: CASSGGFSTDTQYF. For the CDR3, the DNA is TGTGCCAGCAGTGGCGGGTTTAGCACAGATACGCAGTATTTT.

In this sample, this clonotype turned up a few times. The rearrangement joins TRBV12-3 or TRBV12-4 to TRBJ1-1, with 9 bases lining up with TRBD1. V shed 5 bases, J shed 4 bases, and the junction held 8 bases outside the gene matches. The CDR3 sequence is 15 residues long. The CDR3 spells CASSSDRGMGTEAFF. CDR3 sequence (DNA): TGTGCCAGCAGTAGCGACAGGGGGATGGGCACTGAAGCTTTCTTT.

This clonotype was counted only a few times. This sequence joins TRBV4-1 and TRBJ2-7, with TRBD1 matching 11 bases. V lost 0 bases and J lost 2; bases outside the gene matches: 3. The CDR3 runs to 16 residues. Looked up from germline, CDR1 is MGHRA and CDR2 is YSYEKL. CDR3 sequence reads: CASSQETGQGAYEQYF. The CDR3 coding sequence is TGCGCCAGCAGCCAAGAAACGGGACAGGGGGCCTACGAGCAGTACTTC.

This clonotype has a handful of counts. The rearrangement links TRBV4-1 to TRBJ2-1; D perhaps matches TRBD2 (5 bases). Germline assignment: CDR1 MGHRA and CDR2 YSYEKL. The CDR3 runs 14 residues. Trimming removed 4 bases at V and 4 bases at J, with 11 bases between. The CDR3 is CASSPAGTYNEQFF. The CDR3 DNA follows: TGCGCCAGCAGCCCCGCGGGTACATACAATGAGCAGTTCTTC.

This clonotype occurred a few times. This rearrangement joins TRBV12-3 or TRBV12-4 to TRBJ2-7, with TRBD1 identical over 8 bases. After removal of 7 bases from V and 5 bases from J, the junction contained 13 bases not matched to a gene. This CDR3 is 15 amino acids long. In DNA form, the CDR3 reads TGTGCCAGCACCTATCCAGGGGGCGCAGGACACGAGCAGTACTTC. Translation: CASTYPGGAGHEQYF.

This clonotype was recorded a few times. The chain couples TRBV4-1 to TRBJ2-3, with 15 positions matching TRBD2. This CDR3 is 17 amino acids long. Trimming at V came to 3 bases and at J to 2 bases, leaving 3 bases not matched to a gene. The germline V gene encodes CDR1 MGHRA and CDR2 YSYEKL. CDR3 loop: CASSQGTSGRPTDTQYF. Written as DNA, the CDR3 is TGCGCCAGCAGCCAGGGGACTAGCGGGAGGCCCACAGATACGCAGTATTTT.

This clonotype has only a few counts. The chain recombines TRBV30 with TRBJ2-3; weak D call: TRBD1 (5 bases). The germline V and J ends were trimmed by 2 bases and 4 bases, with 7 bases remaining between them. Looked up from germline, CDR1 is GTSNPN and CDR2 is SVGIG (reference sequence). The CDR3 is 12 residues long. The CDR3 loop reads CAWSPGPDTQYF. CDR3 bases: TGTGCCTGGAGTCCAGGGCCAGATACGCAGTATTTT.

Written as DNA, the CDR3 is TGTGCCAGCAGTTCCGGGACTCCCTACAATGAGCAGTTCTTC. As protein: CASSSGTPYNEQFF. The chain is built from TRBV12-3 or TRBV12-4 and TRBJ2-1, with a possible D match to TRBD2 (6 bases). V lost 4 bases and J lost 2, with 9 bases in between. The CDR3 runs 14 residues.

The chain joins TRBV7-2 to TRBJ2-1, with D tentatively TRBD1 (6 bases). The CDR3 contains 16 residues. Trimming stripped 4 bases from V and 4 bases from J, with 17 bases between. The germline V gene has CDR1 SGHTA and CDR2 FQGNSA. The CDR3 DNA is TGTGCCAGCAGCTCAGAGGGGGTCTCGGGGTACAATGAGCAGTTCTTC. It codes for CASSSEGVSGYNEQFF.

The rearrangement uses TRBV12-3 or TRBV12-4 and TRBJ2-4; D uncertain. Trimming shortened V by 2 bases and J by 5 bases, and 10 bases separated the two germline ends. The CDR3 is 14 residues long. The CDR3 spells CASSLFLDENIQYF. CDR3 DNA: TGTGCCAGCAGTTTATTTCTTGACGAAAACATTCAGTACTTC.

There are a few counts of this clonotype. This sequence joins TRBV20-1 and TRBJ2-7; TRBD1 might be the D (5 bases). The CDR3 length is 14 residues. The V end was cut by 3 bases, the J end by 0 bases, with 12 bases between. The germline V gene has CDR1 DFQATT and CDR2 SNEGSKA (reference sequence). The CDR3 loop is CSASGRTSSYEQYF. CDR3 nucleotide sequence: TGCAGTGCTAGCGGAAGGACAAGCTCCTACGAGCAGTACTTC.

The CDR3: CATSVGETQYF. CDR3 DNA sequence: TGTGCCACCAGTGTCGGGGAGACCCAGTACTTC. The V and J genes are TRBV24-1 and TRBJ2-5; D gene uncertain. CDR1 and CDR2 from the germline V gene are KGHDR and SFDVKD. The CDR3 runs to 11 residues. With 5 bases removed from V and 5 bases from J, the gap between germline ends came to 5 bases.

This clonotype was recorded a few times. The rearrangement links TRBV6-5 to TRBJ1-4, with unresolved D. The CDR3 length is 15 residues. V lost 0 bases, J lost 8 bases, and 13 bases lay in between. CDR1 and CDR2 (germline): MNHEY, SVGAGI. CDR3 sequence reads: CASSYSEGWKEKLFF. CDR3 nucleotide sequence: TGTGCCAGCAGTTACTCGGAAGGGTGGAAAGAAAAACTGTTTTTT.

Only a few counts were recorded for this clonotype. This rearrangement joins TRBV12-3 or TRBV12-4 to TRBJ1-5; D is undetermined. This CDR3 is 13 amino acids long. V dropped 3 bases and J dropped 5 bases, with 8 bases sitting between them. In nucleotides, the CDR3 is TGTGCCAGCAGTTTTCGGAGGGATCAGCCCCAGCATTTT. Translation: CASSFRRDQPQHF.

This chain links TRBV28 with TRBJ1-1; D is perhaps TRBD1 (5 bases). V was pared by 8 bases and J by 2 bases, with 15 bases between. The length of the CDR3 is 14 residues. Germline CDR1 is MDHEN and CDR2 is SYDVKM. The CDR3 is CASGAWGFNTEAFF. For the CDR3, the DNA is TGTGCCAGCGGAGCCTGGGGGTTTAACACTGAAGCTTTCTTT.

This clonotype has more than one count but fewer than ten. The rearrangement uses TRBV9 and TRBJ2-7; perhaps TRBD2 as D (6 bases). Germline CDR1 reads SGDLS; CDR2 reads YYNGEE. V was trimmed by 3 bases and J by 6 bases, leaving 13 bases between them. The CDR3 covers 13 residues. CDR3 DNA: TGTGCCAGCAGCGGGGGGGAGCCTGGCGAGCAGTACTTC. Protein product: CASSGGEPGEQYF.

This clonotype was picked up a small number of times. The gene calls are TRBV5-1 and TRBJ1-2, with D possibly matching TRBD1 (6 bases). The length of the CDR3 is 16 residues. The germline V gene has CDR1 SGHRS and CDR2 YFSETQ. V was cut by 0 bases and J by 1 base, with 13 bases left in between. For the CDR3, the DNA is TGCGCCAGCAGCTTGGCATCCGGGACAATTAACTATGGCTACACCTTC. Its protein is CASSLASGTINYGYTF.

The chain employs TRBV20-1 and TRBJ1-1, with a possible D match to TRBD1 (6 bases). There are 14 residues in the CDR3. The germline gives CDR1 DFQATT, CDR2 SNEGSKA (reference sequence). V was shortened by 0 bases and J by 1 base, with 9 bases between the two germline ends. CDR3 bases: TGCAGTGCTAGAGATATGGACAGGAACACTGAAGCTTTCTTT. Translation gives CSARDMDRNTEAFF.

Only a few counts were recorded for this clonotype. The V gene is TRBV29-1, the J gene TRBJ2-7, with TRBD2 identical over 10 bases. With 0 bases clipped from V and 4 bases from J, the junction kept 6 bases outside the gene matches. The CDR3 is 15 residues long. Per the germline V gene, CDR1 is SQVTM and CDR2 is ANQGSEA. Here the CDR3 DNA reads TGCAGCGTTGAAGATCTTAGCGGGGGGAGTTACGAGCAGTACTTC. This encodes CSVEDLSGGSYEQYF.

There are a few counts of this clonotype. The genes are TRBV4-1 and TRBJ2-5; 10 bases are shared with TRBD2. The CDR3 runs to 16 residues. Germline loops: CDR1 MGHRA, CDR2 YSYEKL. The V segment lost 3 bases and the J segment 9 bases; nucleotides outside the gene matches: 13. The CDR3 sequence is CASSHVGTSAYAAQYF. CDR3 coding DNA: TGCGCCAGCAGCCATGTTGGGACTAGCGCCTACGCCGCCCAGTACTTC.

J is TRBJ2-2 and V is TRBV6-5; D ambiguous. Germline V gene sequence: CDR1 MNHEY, CDR2 SVGAGI. Trimming left V 0 bases short and J 5 bases short, with 19 bases between. This CDR3 has 18 residues. CDR3 amino acids: CASSYSSRTLLETGELFF. CDR3 DNA: TGTGCCAGCAGTTACTCCTCCAGAACCCTCCTTGAGACCGGGGAGCTGTTTTTT.

This clonotype was seen a handful of times. The chain employs TRBV29-1 and TRBJ2-3; the match to TRBD2 covers 12 bases. The CDR3 has 14 residues. V was pared by 8 bases and J by 5 bases, with 8 bases of the junction left unmatched. CDR1 and CDR2 (germline): SQVTM, ANQGSEA. The chain's CDR3 is CSPKLAGGVDTQYF. The CDR3 DNA is TGCAGCCCTAAACTAGCGGGAGGTGTAGATACGCAGTATTTT.